The rows below give T cell receptor beta chains drawn from one sample of a study of shared clonotypes between healthy human individuals. TCRdb keeps only in-frame clones here, not all; method: immunoSEQ multiplex PCR. The sample has some 900,000 clones, approximately 80% seen once. Sequenced material: memory CD4+ T cells sorted from blood. Receptors originate from a man younger than 35 in good health. Both conserved end residues are part of each CDR3. The order of the fields is D gene, J gene, V gene, CDR3 protein. D genes are given only for firm matches.

NA | TRBJ2-5 | TRBV11-2 | CASSLDPAGGTQYF
NA | TRBJ1-2 | TRBV25-1 | CASSESVFNYGYTF
NA | TRBJ2-1 | TRBV5-1 | CASSPEGRNEQFF
NA | TRBJ2-1 | TRBV6-5 | CASSLAGRSYNEQFF
NA | TRBJ1-1 | TRBV15 | CATQLFRASNTEAFF
NA | TRBJ1-1 | TRBV19 | CASSRNRANTEAFF
NA | TRBJ2-7 | TRBV19 | CASSIGALSPYEQYF
NA | TRBJ1-1 | TRBV6-6 | CASSYFGGTEAFF
NA | TRBJ1-6 | TRBV27 | CASTPTGHYNSPLHF
TRBD1 | TRBJ2-3 | TRBV7-2 | CASRAGQGVWDTQYF
NA | TRBJ1-3 | TRBV18 | CASSPFGRDTRGSGNTIYF
TRBD2 | TRBJ2-1 | TRBV29-1 | CSVGESGGRNEQFF
NA | TRBJ1-4 | TRBV4-1 | CASGRQINEKLFF
NA | TRBJ1-3 | TRBV30 | CAWSPVFSGNTIYF
NA | TRBJ1-1 | TRBV6-5 | CASSRGAEAFF
NA | TRBJ1-5 | TRBV18 | CASSPYISNQPQHF
NA | TRBJ1-1 | TRBV6-5 | CASSLDRRPNTEAFF
TRBD1 | TRBJ1-2 | TRBV6-6 | CASRTKGAGGYTF
TRBD1 | TRBJ2-7 | TRBV4-2 | CASSLDRGLYEQYF
TRBD1 | TRBJ1-3 | TRBV5-1 | CASSSGTGGNTIYF
TRBD1 | TRBJ2-7 | TRBV6-1 | CASSVQGATSYEQYF
NA | TRBJ1-4 | TRBV5-4 | CASSQGGNNRGNEKLFF
TRBD2 | TRBJ2-7 | TRBV2 | CASSQLADRYEQYF
TRBD1 | TRBJ1-6 | TRBV5-1 | CASSSGTGSNNSPLHF
TRBD1 | TRBJ2-5 | TRBV6-1 | CASSWDRGETQYF
NA | TRBJ1-1 | TRBV10-2 | CASSESWETTEAFF
TRBD2 | TRBJ2-3 | TRBV5-1 | CASSLAGLGTDTQYF
TRBD1 | TRBJ1-1 | TRBV10-2 | CASSEWQGEMNTEAFF
NA | TRBJ2-7 | TRBV19 | CASSVREGYEQYF
NA | TRBJ2-7 | TRBV30 | CAWTKGGIPTYEQYF
NA | TRBJ2-7 | TRBV28 | CASSLALGGVYEQYF
NA | TRBJ2-1 | TRBV6-6 | CASSQPTGLSYNEQFF
NA | TRBJ1-3 | TRBV11-1 | CASSFNDRSSGNTIYF
NA | TRBJ2-7 | TRBV11-2 | CASSSPRGTSVYEQYF
NA | TRBJ2-7 | TRBV28 | CASSLGVSYEQYF
NA | TRBJ2-1 | TRBV9 | CASSVEGVGASSYNEQFF
NA | TRBJ2-7 | TRBV5-1 | CASSLGRRPEQYF
NA | TRBJ1-1 | TRBV11-2 | CASSWDGNTEAFF
NA | TRBJ1-5 | TRBV6-1 | CASSEEERGRPQHF
NA | TRBJ1-2 | TRBV29-1 | CSVDRDGYTF
TRBD1 | TRBJ2-2 | TRBV27 | CASRKGTGNTGELFF
NA | TRBJ2-5 | TRBV5-1 | CASSVRQEETQYF
NA | TRBJ2-7 | TRBV5-1 | CASSRLRDTSYEQYF
NA | TRBJ2-3 | TRBV21-1 | CASSKSRGLAGPFTDTQYF
TRBD1 | TRBJ2-5 | TRBV5-4 | CASSFSGGQATQYF
TRBD1 | TRBJ1-3 | TRBV28 | CASRIDRVSGNTIYF
NA | TRBJ2-2 | TRBV7-9 | CASSPPVNTGELFF
NA | TRBJ1-5 | TRBV6-9 | CANSYAGGKTINQPQHF
NA | TRBJ2-5 | TRBV5-1 | CASSLSRETQYF
NA | TRBJ2-1 | TRBV4-1 | CASSQEGGASGRKQFF
NA | TRBJ2-3 | TRBV30 | CAWSVPYTDTQYF
NA | TRBJ2-3 | TRBV9 | CASSPSTQGKGADTQYF
TRBD1 | TRBJ1-2 | TRBV28 | CASSEAGGTESIGYTF
NA | TRBJ1-1 | TRBV28 | CATSRPQMNTEAFF
TRBD2 | TRBJ2-3 | TRBV27 | CASSLGLAGSDTQYF